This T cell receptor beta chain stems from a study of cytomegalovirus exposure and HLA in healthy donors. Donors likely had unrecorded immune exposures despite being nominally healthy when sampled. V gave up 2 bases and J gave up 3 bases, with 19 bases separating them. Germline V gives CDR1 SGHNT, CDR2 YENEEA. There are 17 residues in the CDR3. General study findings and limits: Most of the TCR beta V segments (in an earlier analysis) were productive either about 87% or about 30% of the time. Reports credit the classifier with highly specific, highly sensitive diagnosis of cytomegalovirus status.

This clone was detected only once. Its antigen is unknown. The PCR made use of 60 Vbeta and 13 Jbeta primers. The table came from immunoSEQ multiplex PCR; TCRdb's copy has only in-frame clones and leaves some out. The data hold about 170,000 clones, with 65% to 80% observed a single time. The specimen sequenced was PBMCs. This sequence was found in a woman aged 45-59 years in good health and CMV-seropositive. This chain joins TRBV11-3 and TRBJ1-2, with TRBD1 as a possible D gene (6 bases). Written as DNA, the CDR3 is TGTGCCAGCAGCTTACAAGGCTGGGGGCGCCGGTACTATGGCTACACCTTC. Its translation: CASSLQGWGRRYYGYTF.